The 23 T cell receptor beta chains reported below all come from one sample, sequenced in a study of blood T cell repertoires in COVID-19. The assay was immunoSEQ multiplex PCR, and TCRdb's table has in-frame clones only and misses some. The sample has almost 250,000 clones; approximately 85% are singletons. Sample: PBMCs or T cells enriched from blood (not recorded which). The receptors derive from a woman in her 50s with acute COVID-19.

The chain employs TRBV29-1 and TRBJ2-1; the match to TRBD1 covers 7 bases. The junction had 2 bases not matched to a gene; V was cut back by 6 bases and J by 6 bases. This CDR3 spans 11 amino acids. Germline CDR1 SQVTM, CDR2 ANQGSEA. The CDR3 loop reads CSVDRSNEQFF. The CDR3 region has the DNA TGCAGCGTGGACAGGAGCAATGAGCAGTTCTTC.

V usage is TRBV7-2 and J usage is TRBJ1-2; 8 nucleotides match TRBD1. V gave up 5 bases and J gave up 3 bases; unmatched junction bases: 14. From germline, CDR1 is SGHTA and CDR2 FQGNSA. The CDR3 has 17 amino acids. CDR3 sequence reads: CASSVTGGSGFDYGYTF. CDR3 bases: TGTGCCAGCAGCGTTACAGGGGGTAGTGGGTTCGACTATGGCTACACCTTC.

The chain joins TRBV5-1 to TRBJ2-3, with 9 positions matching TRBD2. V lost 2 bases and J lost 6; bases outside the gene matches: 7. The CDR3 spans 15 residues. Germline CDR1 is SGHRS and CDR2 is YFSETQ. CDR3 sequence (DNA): TGCGCCAGCAGCTTTAGCGGGGGCGACGGGGATACGCAGTATTTT. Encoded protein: CASSFSGGDGDTQYF.

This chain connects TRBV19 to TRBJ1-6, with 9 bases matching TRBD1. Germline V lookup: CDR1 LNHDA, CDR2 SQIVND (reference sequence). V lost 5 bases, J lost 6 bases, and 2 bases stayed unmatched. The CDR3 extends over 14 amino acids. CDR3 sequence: CASSADRGNSPLHF. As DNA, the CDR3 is TGTGCCAGTAGTGCGGACAGGGGTAATTCACCCCTCCACTTT.

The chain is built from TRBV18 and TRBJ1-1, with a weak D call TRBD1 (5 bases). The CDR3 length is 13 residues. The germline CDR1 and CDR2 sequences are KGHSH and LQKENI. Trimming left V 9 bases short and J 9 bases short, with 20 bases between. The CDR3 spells CASSTTDSRKAFF. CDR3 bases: TGTGCCAGTTCTACGACCGACAGCCGGAAAGCTTTCTTT.

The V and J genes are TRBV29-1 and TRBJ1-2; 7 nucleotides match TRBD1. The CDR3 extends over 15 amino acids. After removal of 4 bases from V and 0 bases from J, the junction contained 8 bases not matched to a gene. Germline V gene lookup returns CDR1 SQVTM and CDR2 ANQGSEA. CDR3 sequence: CSVARQQGANYGYTF. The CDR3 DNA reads TGCAGCGTTGCCCGCCAGCAGGGGGCTAACTATGGCTACACCTTC.

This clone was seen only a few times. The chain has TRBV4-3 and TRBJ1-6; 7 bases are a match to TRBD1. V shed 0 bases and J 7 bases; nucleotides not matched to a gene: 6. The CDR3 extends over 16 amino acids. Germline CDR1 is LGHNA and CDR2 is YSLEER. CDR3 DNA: TGCGCCAGCAGCCAAGATCCACAGGGGAGGAATTCACCCCTCCACTTT. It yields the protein CASSQDPQGRNSPLHF.

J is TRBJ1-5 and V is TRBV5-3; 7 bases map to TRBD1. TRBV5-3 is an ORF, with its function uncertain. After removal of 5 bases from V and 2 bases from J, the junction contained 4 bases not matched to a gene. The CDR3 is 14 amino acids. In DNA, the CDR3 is TGTGCCAGAAGAGCCGGGACAGGCAATCAGCCCCAGCATTTT. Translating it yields CARRAGTGNQPQHF.

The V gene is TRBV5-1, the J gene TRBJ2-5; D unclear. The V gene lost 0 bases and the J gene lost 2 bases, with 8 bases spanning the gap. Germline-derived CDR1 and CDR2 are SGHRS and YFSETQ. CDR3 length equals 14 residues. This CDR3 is CASSLAPVQETQYF. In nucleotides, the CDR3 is TGCGCCAGCAGCTTGGCACCGGTTCAAGAGACCCAGTACTTC. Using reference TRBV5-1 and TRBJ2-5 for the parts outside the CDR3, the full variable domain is KAGVTQTPRYLIKTRGQQVTLSCSPISGHRSVSWYQQTPGQGLQFLFEYFSETQRNKGNFPGRFSGRQFSNSRSEMNVSTLELGDSALYLCASSLAPVQETQYFGPGTRLLVL.

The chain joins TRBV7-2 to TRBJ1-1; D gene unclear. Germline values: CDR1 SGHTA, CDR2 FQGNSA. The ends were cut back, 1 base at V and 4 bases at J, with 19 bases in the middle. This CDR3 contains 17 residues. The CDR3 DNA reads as TGTGCCAGCAGCTTAGGAAGTAGATTACCGGGGAGCACTGAAGCTTTCTTT. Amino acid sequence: CASSLGSRLPGSTEAFF.

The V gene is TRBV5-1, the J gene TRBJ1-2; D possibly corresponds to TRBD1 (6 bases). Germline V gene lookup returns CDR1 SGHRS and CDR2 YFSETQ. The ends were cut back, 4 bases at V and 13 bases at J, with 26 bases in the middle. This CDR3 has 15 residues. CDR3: CASSPREGVDYEGTF. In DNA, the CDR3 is TGCGCCAGCAGCCCGCGGGAGGGGGTGGACTATGAAGGCACCTTC. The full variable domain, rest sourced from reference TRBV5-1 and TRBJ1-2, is KAGVTQTPRYLIKTRGQQVTLSCSPISGHRSVSWYQQTPGQGLQFLFEYFSETQRNKGNFPGRFSGRQFSNSRSEMNVSTLELGDSALYLCASSPREGVDYEGTFGSGTRLTVV.

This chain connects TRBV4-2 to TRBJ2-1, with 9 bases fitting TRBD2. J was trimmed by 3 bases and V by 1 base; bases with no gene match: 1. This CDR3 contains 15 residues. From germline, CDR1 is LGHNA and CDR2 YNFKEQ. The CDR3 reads CASSQGGGDYNEQFF. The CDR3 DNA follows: TGTGCCAGCAGCCAAGGCGGGGGGGACTACAATGAGCAGTTCTTC.

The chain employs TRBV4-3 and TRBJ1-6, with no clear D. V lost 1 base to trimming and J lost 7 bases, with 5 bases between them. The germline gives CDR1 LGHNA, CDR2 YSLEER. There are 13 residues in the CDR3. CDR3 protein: CASSQGENSPLHF. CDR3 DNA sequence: TGCGCCAGCAGCCAAGGAGAAAATTCACCCCTCCACTTT.

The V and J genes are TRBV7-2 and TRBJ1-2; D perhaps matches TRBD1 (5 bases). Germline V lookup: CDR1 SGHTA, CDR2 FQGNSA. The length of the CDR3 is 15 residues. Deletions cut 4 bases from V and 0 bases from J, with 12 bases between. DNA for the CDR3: TGTGCCAGCAGCTCAGGGAGGGCTCCTAACTATGGCTACACCTTC. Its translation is CASSSGRAPNYGYTF.

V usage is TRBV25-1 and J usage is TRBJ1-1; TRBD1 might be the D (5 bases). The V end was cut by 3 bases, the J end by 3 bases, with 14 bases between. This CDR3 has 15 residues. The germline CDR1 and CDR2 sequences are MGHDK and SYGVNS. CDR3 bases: TGTGCCAGCAGTGACTCACAAGGGACTCACACTGAAGCTTTCTTT. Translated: CASSDSQGTHTEAFF.

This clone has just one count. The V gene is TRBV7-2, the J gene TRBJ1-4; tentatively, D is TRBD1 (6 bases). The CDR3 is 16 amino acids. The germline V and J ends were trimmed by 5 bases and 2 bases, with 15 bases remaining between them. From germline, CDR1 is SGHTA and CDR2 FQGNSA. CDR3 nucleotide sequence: TGTGCCAGCAGCCCCTGGGGGGGCCCTACTAATGAAAAACTGTTTTTT. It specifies CASSPWGGPTNEKLFF.

CDR3 coding DNA: TGTGCCTCACAGGGGAAGGTCGGTCAGCCCCAGCATTTT. Protein: CASQGKVGQPQHF. This sequence joins TRBV24-1 and TRBJ1-5, with 7 nucleotides matching TRBD1. This CDR3 has 13 amino acids. Unmatched junction bases numbered 10, after V lost 12 bases and J lost 6 bases. Germline loops: CDR1 KGHDR, CDR2 SFDVKD.

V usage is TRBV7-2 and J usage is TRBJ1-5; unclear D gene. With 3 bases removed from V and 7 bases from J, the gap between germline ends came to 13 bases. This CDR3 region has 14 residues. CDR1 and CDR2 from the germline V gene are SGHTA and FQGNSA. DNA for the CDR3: TGTGCCAGCAGCTTCGATCCGGGGTACCAGCCCCAGCATTTT. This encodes CASSFDPGYQPQHF.

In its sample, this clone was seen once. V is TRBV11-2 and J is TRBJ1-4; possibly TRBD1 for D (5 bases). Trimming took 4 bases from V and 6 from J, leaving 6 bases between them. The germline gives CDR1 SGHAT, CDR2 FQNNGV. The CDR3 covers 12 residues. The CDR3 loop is CASSSRDEKLFF. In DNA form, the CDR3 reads TGTGCCAGCAGCTCCAGGGATGAAAAACTGTTTTTT.

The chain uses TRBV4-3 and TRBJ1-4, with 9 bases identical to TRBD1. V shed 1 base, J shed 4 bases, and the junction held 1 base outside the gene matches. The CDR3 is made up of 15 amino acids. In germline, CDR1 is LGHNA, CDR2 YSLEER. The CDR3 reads CASSQGTGVNEKLFF. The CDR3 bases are TGCGCCAGCAGCCAAGGGACAGGGGTTAATGAAAAACTGTTTTTT.

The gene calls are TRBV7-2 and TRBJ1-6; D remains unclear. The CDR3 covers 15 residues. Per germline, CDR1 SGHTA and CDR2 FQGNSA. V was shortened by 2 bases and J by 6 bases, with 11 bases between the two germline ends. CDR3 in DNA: TGTGCCAGCAGCTTAATGTCACAGAGTAATTCACCCCTCCACTTT. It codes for CASSLMSQSNSPLHF. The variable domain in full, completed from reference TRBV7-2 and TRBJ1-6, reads GAGVSQSPSNKVTEKGKDVELRCDPISGHTALYWYRQSLGQGLEFLIYFQGNSAPDKSGLPSDRFSAERTGGSVSTLTIQRTQQEDSAVYLCASSLMSQSNSPLHFGNGTRLTVT.

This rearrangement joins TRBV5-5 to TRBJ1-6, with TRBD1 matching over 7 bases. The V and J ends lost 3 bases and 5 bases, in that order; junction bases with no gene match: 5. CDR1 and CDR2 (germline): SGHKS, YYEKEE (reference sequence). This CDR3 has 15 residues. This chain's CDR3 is CASSSGTVNNSPLHF. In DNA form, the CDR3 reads TGTGCCAGCAGCTCCGGGACAGTAAATAATTCACCCCTCCACTTT.

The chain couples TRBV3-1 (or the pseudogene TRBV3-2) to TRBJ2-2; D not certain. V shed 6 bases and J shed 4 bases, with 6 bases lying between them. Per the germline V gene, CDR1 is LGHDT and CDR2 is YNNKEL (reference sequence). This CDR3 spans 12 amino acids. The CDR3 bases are TGTGCCAGCAGTCCTGTCACCGGGGAGCTGTTTTTT. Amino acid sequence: CASSPVTGELFF.